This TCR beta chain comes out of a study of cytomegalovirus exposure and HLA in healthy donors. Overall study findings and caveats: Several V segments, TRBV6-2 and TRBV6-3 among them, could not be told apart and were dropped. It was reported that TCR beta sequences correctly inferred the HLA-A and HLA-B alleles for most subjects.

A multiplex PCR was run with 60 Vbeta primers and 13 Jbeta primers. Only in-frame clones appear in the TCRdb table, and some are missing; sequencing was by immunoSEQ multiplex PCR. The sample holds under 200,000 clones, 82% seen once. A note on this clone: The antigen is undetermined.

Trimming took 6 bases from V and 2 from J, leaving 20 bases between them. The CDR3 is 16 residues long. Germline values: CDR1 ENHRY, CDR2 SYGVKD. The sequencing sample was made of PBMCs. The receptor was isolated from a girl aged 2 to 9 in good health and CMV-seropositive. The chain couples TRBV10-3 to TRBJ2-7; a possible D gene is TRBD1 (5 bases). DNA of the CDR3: TGTGCCATCAGCCTTTGGACACGTTATAAAACCTACGAGCAGTACTTC. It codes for CAISLWTRYKTYEQYF.